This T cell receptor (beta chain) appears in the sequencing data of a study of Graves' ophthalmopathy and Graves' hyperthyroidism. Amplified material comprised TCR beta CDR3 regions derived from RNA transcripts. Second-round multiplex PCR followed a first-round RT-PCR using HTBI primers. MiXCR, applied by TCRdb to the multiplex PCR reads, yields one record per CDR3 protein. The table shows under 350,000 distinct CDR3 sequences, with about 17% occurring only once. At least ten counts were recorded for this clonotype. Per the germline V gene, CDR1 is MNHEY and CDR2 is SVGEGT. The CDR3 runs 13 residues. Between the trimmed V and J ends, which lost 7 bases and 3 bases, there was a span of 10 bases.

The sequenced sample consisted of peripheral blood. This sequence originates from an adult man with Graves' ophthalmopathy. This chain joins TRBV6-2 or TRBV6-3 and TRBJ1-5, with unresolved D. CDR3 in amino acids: CASNDGFNQPQHF. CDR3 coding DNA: TGTGCCAGCAACGACGGTTTCAATCAGCCCCAGCATTTT.